These T cell receptor beta chains were read from a single sample in a study of spatial heterogeneity in lung cancer. TCRdb ran MiXCR on the 5' RACE reads and lists one entry per CDR3 protein. The sample has about 87,000 distinct CDR3 sequences; roughly a fifth are singletons. The sequencing used PBMCs, collected at follow-up. The receptor source for this set is a male donor with early-stage non-small cell lung cancer. CDR3s include the opening cysteine and the closing phenylalanine or tryptophan. A D gene is named only where the DNA matches it firmly. Rows may omit the clone size; those that give it use once, few, many or a size class.

D gene	J gene	V gene	clone size	CDR3 protein	CDR3 DNA
TRBD1	TRBJ2-1	TRBV12-3/TRBV12-4	many	CASTTQGQASNEQFF	TGTGCCAGCACTACTCAGGGACAGGCTAGCAATGAGCAGTTCTTC
NA	TRBJ1-5	TRBV7-9	NA	CASSPPGGGLYQPQHF	TGTGCCAGCAGCCCGCCCGGGGGAGGCCTTTATCAGCCCCAGCATTTT
TRBD1	TRBJ1-2	TRBV5-6	NA	CASSWGQGNGYTF	TGTGCCAGCAGCTGGGGACAGGGGAATGGCTACACCTTC
NA	TRBJ1-5	TRBV24-1	NA	CATSGDQPQHF	TGTGCCACCAGTGGAGATCAGCCCCAGCATTTT
NA	TRBJ2-1	TRBV20-1	few	CSPWASADNEQFF	TGCAGTCCCTGGGCTAGCGCAGACAATGAGCAGTTCTTC
TRBD1	TRBJ2-3	TRBV3-1	few	CASSRDSSSTDTQYF	TGTGCCAGCAGCAGGGACAGCTCTAGCACAGATACGCAGTATTTT
TRBD1	TRBJ2-6	TRBV25-1	NA	CASSAFDRAGANVLTF	TGTGCCAGCAGTGCCTTCGACAGGGCTGGGGCCAACGTCCTGACTTTC
TRBD2	TRBJ2-5	TRBV15	NA	CATSRGLAGGQETQYF	TGTGCCACCAGCCGGGGACTAGCGGGAGGACAAGAGACCCAGTACTTC
TRBD1	TRBJ1-1	TRBV10-3	NA	CAAGGGGVGTEAFF	TGTGCCGCCGGTGGAGGGGGCGTTGGGACTGAAGCTTTCTTT
NA	TRBJ2-5	TRBV29-1	many	CSVDIQGQETQYF	TGCAGCGTTGATATCCAGGGCCAAGAGACCCAGTACTTC
NA	TRBJ2-7	TRBV2	NA	CASTSDYTTYEQYF	TGTGCCAGCACCTCAGACTACACCACCTACGAGCAGTACTTC
NA	TRBJ1-1	TRBV10-1	NA	CASRENRDGTEAFF	TGCGCCAGCAGAGAAAACAGGGACGGCACTGAAGCTTTCTTT
NA	TRBJ2-3	TRBV20-1	many	CSAAGGEGTDTQYF	TGCAGTGCCGCCGGGGGAGAGGGGACAGATACGCAGTATTTT
NA	TRBJ2-1	TRBV7-2	few	CASSHQWRGMNEQFF	TGTGCCAGCAGCCATCAGTGGCGGGGAATGAATGAGCAGTTCTTC
NA	TRBJ2-5	TRBV6-6	many	CASSYSRGYQETQYF	TGTGCCAGCAGTTACTCTAGGGGGTATCAAGAGACCCAGTACTTC
TRBD1	TRBJ1-3	TRBV14	NA	CASSRWTGPGNTIYF	TGTGCCAGCAGCCGATGGACAGGGCCTGGAAACACCATATATTTT
NA	TRBJ2-1	TRBV12-3/TRBV12-4	many	CASSFVSYNEQFF	TGTGCCAGCAGTTTTGTCTCCTACAATGAGCAGTTCTTC
NA	TRBJ1-2	TRBV5-1	NA	CASSWEKTYGYTF	TGCGCCAGCAGCTGGGAGAAGACCTATGGCTACACCTTC
NA	TRBJ1-1	TRBV3-1	NA	CASSQTGRDPLEAFF	TGTGCCAGCAGCCAAACCGGGCGGGACCCGCTTGAAGCTTTCTTT
NA	TRBJ2-6	TRBV30	few	CAWSLGGSGANVLTF	TGTGCCTGGAGCCTAGGGGGGTCTGGGGCCAACGTCCTGACTTTC
NA	TRBJ1-6	TRBV27	NA	CASSQRAEMNSPLHF	TGTGCCAGCAGTCAACGGGCAGAAATGAATTCACCCCTCCACTTT
TRBD2	TRBJ2-1	TRBV7-8	few	CASSLGTSGGAYNEQFF	TGTGCCAGCAGCCTTGGGACTAGCGGGGGGGCCTACAATGAGCAGTTCTTC
NA	TRBJ2-3	TRBV5-6	few	CASSLGTAYSTDTQYF	TGTGCCAGCAGCTTGGGTACCGCCTATAGCACAGATACGCAGTATTTT
NA	TRBJ2-1	TRBV11-2	many	CASSLGGVYNEQFF	TGTGCCAGCAGCTTAGGAGGTGTCTACAATGAGCAGTTCTTC
NA	TRBJ2-2	TRBV6-2/TRBV6-3	NA	CASSYSGTITGELFF	TGTGCCAGCAGTTACTCTGGGACAATAACCGGGGAGCTGTTTTTT
NA	TRBJ2-1	TRBV29-1	NA	CSVVSWSYNEQFF	TGCAGCGTTGTCTCGTGGTCCTACAATGAGCAGTTCTTC
TRBD2	TRBJ2-3	TRBV5-4	few	CASSRGLDTDTQYF	TGTGCCAGCAGCCGAGGACTAGACACAGATACGCAGTATTTT
NA	TRBJ1-2	TRBV9	few	CASSVDATGRYGYTF	TGTGCCAGCAGCGTAGATGCGACGGGAAGATATGGCTACACCTTC
NA	TRBJ1-5	TRBV5-1	few	CASSRDSGGDQPQHF	TGCGCCAGCAGCCGTGACAGCGGGGGAGATCAGCCCCAGCATTTT
NA	TRBJ2-7	TRBV7-8	many	CASSLPTERLSYEQYF	TGTGCCAGCAGCTTACCTACAGAGCGCCTGTCTTACGAGCAGTACTTC
NA	TRBJ1-2	TRBV2	NA	CASSEAGNPSGYGYTF	TGTGCCAGCAGTGAGGCAGGGAACCCTTCCGGCTATGGCTACACCTTC
TRBD2	TRBJ2-1	TRBV10-1	NA	CASSESLAGGPFNEQFF	TGCGCCAGCAGTGAGTCACTAGCGGGAGGGCCTTTCAATGAGCAGTTCTTC
TRBD2	TRBJ2-7	TRBV12-3/TRBV12-4	few	CASSLATSRYEQYF	TGTGCCAGCAGTTTAGCGACTAGCCGCTACGAGCAGTACTTC
TRBD1	TRBJ2-7	TRBV3-1	many	CASSQLRDSHEQYF	TGTGCCAGCAGCCAACTCCGGGACAGCCACGAGCAGTACTTC
NA	TRBJ2-6	TRBV24-1	few	CATSEGASGANVLTF	TGTGCCACCAGTGAAGGGGCGTCTGGGGCCAACGTCCTGACTTTC